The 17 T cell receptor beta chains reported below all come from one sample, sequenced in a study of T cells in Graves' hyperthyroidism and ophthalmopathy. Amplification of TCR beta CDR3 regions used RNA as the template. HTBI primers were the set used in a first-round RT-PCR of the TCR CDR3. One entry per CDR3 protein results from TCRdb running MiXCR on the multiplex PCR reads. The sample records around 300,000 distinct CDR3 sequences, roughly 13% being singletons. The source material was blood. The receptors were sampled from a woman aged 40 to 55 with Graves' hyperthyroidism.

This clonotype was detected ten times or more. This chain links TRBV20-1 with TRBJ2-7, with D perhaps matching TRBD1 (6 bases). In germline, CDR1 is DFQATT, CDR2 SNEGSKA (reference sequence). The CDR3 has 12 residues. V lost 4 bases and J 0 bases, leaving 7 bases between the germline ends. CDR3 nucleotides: TGCAGTGCTAACAGGGACTCCTACGAGCAGTACTTC. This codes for CSANRDSYEQYF.

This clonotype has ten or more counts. CDR3: CSARVGRPNTEAFF. CDR3 coding DNA: TGCAGTGCTAGAGTTGGTAGGCCGAACACTGAAGCTTTCTTT. This chain joins TRBV20-1 and TRBJ1-1; D ambiguous. CDR1 and CDR2 from the germline V gene are DFQATT and SNEGSKA (reference sequence). V was clipped by 1 base and J by 1 base, with 10 bases between them. The CDR3 is 14 residues long.

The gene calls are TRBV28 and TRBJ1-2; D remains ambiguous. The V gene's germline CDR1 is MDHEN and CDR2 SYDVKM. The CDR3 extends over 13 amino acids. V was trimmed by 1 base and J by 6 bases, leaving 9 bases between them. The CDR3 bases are TGTGCCAGCAGTTTATTGGGGTTAGATGGCTACACCTTC. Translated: CASSLLGLDGYTF.

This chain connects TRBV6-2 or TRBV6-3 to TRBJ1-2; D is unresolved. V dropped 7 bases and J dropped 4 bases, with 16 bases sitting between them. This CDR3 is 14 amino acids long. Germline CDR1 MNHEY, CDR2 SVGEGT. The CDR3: CASTKTIFGYGYTF. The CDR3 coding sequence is TGTGCCAGCACCAAGACGATTTTCGGCTATGGCTACACCTTC.

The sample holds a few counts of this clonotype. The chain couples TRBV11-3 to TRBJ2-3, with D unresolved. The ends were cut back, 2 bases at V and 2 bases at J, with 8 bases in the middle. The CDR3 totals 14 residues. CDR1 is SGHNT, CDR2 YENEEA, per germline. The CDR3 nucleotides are TGTGCCAGCAGCTTATCCACTCTCACAGATACGCAGTATTTT. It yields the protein CASSLSTLTDTQYF.

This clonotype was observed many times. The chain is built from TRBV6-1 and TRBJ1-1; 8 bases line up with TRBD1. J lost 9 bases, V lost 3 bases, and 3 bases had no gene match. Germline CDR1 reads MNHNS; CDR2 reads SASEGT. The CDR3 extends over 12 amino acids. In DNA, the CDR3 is TGTGCCAGCAGTGAGGACAGGGCGCAAGCTTTCTTT. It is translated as CASSEDRAQAFF.

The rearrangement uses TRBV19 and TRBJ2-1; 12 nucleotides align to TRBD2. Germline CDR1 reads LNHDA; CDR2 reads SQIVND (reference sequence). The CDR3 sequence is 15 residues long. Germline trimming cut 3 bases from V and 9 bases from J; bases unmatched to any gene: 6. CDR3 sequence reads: CASSIGSSGRGEQFF. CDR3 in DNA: TGTGCCAGTAGTATCGGATCTAGCGGGAGGGGTGAGCAGTTCTTC.

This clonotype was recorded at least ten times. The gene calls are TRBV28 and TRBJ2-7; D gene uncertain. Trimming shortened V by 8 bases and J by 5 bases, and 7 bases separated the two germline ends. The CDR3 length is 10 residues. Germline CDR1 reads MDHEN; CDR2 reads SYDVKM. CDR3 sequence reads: CASLGNEQYF. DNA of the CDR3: TGTGCCAGCCTGGGCAACGAGCAGTACTTC.

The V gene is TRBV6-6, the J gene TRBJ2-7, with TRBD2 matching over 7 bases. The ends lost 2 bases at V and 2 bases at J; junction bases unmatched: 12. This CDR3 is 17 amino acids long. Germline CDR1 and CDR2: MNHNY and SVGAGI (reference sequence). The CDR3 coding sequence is TGTGCCAGCAGTTACCAGACGGGACTAAGCTTCCCCTACGAGCAGTACTTC. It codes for CASSYQTGLSFPYEQYF.

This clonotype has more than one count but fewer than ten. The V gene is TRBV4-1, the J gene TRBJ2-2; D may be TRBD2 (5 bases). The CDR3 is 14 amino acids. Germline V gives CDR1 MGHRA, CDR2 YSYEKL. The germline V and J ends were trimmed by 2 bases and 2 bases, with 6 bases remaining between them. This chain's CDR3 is CASSQRENTGELFF. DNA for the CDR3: TGCGCCAGCAGCCAACGGGAAAACACCGGGGAGCTGTTTTTT.

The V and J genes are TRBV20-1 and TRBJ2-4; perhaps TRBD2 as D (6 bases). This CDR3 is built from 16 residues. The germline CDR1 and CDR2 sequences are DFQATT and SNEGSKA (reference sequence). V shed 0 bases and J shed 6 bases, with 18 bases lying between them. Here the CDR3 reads CSARDVVAGYSNIQYF. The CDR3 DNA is TGCAGTGCTAGAGATGTAGTGGCGGGATATTCAAACATTCAGTACTTC.

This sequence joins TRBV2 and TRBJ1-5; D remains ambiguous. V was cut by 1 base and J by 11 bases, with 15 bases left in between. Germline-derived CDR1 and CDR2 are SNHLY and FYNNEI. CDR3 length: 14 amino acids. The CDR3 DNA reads TGTGCCAGCAGTGAAGGACGGTCAGAGGAGACCCAGCATTTT. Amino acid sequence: CASSEGRSEETQHF.

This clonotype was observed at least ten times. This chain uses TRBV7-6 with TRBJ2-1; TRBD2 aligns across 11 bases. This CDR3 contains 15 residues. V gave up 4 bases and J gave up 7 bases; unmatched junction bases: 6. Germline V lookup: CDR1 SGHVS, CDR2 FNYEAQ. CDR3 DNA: TGTGCCAGCAGCTCCCGACTAGCGGGAAGGAATGAGCAGTTCTTC. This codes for CASSSRLAGRNEQFF. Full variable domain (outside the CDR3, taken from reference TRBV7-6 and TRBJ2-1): GAGVSQSPRYKVTKRGQDVALRCDPISGHVSLYWYRQALGQGPEFLTYFNYEAQQDKSGLPNDRFSAERPEGSISTLTIQRTEQRDSAMYRCASSSRLAGRNEQFFGPGTRLTVL.

CDR3 coding DNA: TGTGCCAGCAGCTTGGGACAGCGCGACACTGAAGCTTTCTTT. Translation gives CASSLGQRDTEAFF. This chain uses TRBV5-6 with TRBJ1-1, with D tentatively TRBD1 (5 bases). Germline V CDR1 and CDR2: SGHDT, YYEEEE. CDR3 length: 14 residues. Trimming stripped 0 bases from V and 3 bases from J, with 9 bases between.

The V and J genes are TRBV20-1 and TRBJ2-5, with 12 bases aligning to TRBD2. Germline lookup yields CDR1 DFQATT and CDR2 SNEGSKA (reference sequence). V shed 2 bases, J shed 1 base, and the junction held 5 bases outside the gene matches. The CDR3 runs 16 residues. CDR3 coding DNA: TGCAGTGCTAGATGGGGACTAGCGGGCCGCCAAGAGACCCAGTACTTC. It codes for CSARWGLAGRQETQYF.

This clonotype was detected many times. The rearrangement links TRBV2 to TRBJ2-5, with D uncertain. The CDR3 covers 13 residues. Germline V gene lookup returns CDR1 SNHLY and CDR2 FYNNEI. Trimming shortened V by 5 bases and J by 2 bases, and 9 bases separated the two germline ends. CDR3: CASSQSAQETQYF. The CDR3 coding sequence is TGTGCCAGCAGTCAGTCAGCTCAAGAGACCCAGTACTTC.

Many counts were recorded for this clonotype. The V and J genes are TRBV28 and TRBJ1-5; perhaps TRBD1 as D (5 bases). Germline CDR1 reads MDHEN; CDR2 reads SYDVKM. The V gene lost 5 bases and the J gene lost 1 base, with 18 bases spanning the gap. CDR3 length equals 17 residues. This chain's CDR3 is CASSPGTRFDSNQPQHF. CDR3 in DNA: TGTGCCAGCAGTCCCGGGACGCGTTTTGACAGCAATCAGCCCCAGCATTTT.